The 28 T cell receptor beta chains below were found in one sample sequenced in a study of blood T cell repertoires in COVID-19. Some clones are missing from TCRdb's copy, which holds only in-frame ones; the method was immunoSEQ multiplex PCR. The table records approximately 400,000 clones, roughly 88% of them present only once. Sample: peripheral blood. The receptors here all came from a woman between 45 and 60 years old with COVID-19, enrolled during active disease.

This clone was observed once. V usage is TRBV25-1 and J usage is TRBJ2-7, with D perhaps matching TRBD2 (5 bases). The V end was cut by 1 base, the J end by 6 bases, with 19 bases between. Germline CDR1 and CDR2: MGHDK and SYGVNS. CDR3 length: 16 residues. DNA of the CDR3: TGTGCCAGCAGTGAATCTATCTCAGGCGGGCCGAGCGAGCAGTACTTC. Protein product: CASSESISGGPSEQYF.

This clone occurred once. The chain uses TRBV5-1 and TRBJ1-2; the D gene is possibly TRBD1 (5 bases). The germline CDR1 and CDR2 sequences are SGHRS and YFSETQ. Between the trimmed V and J ends, which lost 4 bases and 4 bases, there was a span of 17 bases. The CDR3 totals 15 residues. The CDR3 DNA follows: TGCGCCAGCAGCCGCGGACACAATGCGGCCTATGGCTACACCTTC. This translates into CASSRGHNAAYGYTF. The full variable domain, its missing parts supplied by reference TRBV5-1 and TRBJ1-2, is KAGVTQTPRYLIKTRGQQVTLSCSPISGHRSVSWYQQTPGQGLQFLFEYFSETQRNKGNFPGRFSGRQFSNSRSEMNVSTLELGDSALYLCASSRGHNAAYGYTFGSGTRLTVV.

The rearrangement uses TRBV6-1 and TRBJ1-1, with TRBD1 matching over 10 bases. This CDR3 is built from 18 residues. Losses at the gene ends were 0 bases for V and 0 bases for J; bases not matched to a gene: 7. The germline V gene has CDR1 MNHNS and CDR2 SASEGT. The CDR3, as DNA: TGTGCCAGCAGTGAAGCGGGACAGGGGCGCTTCATGAACACTGAAGCTTTCTTT. Residues: CASSEAGQGRFMNTEAFF.

V and J are TRBV5-8 and TRBJ1-3, with 7 bases aligning to TRBD1. J gave up 2 bases and V 4 bases, and 6 bases lay outside the gene matches. CDR1 and CDR2 (germline): SGHTS, YDEGEE. This CDR3 has 15 residues. CDR3 nucleotide sequence: TGTGCCAGCAGCCAACTCAGGGGGACTGGAAACACCATATATTTT. Protein: CASSQLRGTGNTIYF. The full variable domain, with the rest looked up from reference TRBV5-8 and TRBJ1-3, is EAGVTQSPTHLIKTRGQQATLRCSPISGHTSVYWYQQALGLGLQFLLWYDEGEERNRGNFPPRFSGRQFPNYSSELNVNALELEDSALYLCASSQLRGTGNTIYFGEGSWLTVV.

As regards this clone: Other nucleotide sequences in the sample specify the same CDR3. The V and J genes are TRBV27 and TRBJ2-7, with D hard to call. Germline assignment: CDR1 MNHEY and CDR2 SMNVEV (reference sequence). CDR3 length: 11 residues. V was trimmed by 8 bases and J by 0 bases, leaving 5 bases between them. The CDR3 DNA reads as TGTGCCAGCCGGAGCTCCTACGAGCAGTACTTC. This sequence encodes CASRSSYEQYF.

This clone was seen more than once but under ten times. As DNA, the CDR3 is TGTGCCAGCAGCCAAAGGACAGGCGGATATGAGGGTGAGCAGTTCTTC. Translated, it gives CASSQRTGGYEGEQFF. V gene TRBV3-1 (or the pseudogene TRBV3-2) combines with J gene TRBJ2-1; TRBD1 matches at 7 bases. The J segment lost 9 bases and the V segment lost 2 bases, leaving 13 bases of the junction unmatched. Germline CDR1 is LGHDT and CDR2 is YNNKEL (reference sequence). The CDR3 runs to 16 residues.

The rearrangement uses TRBV20-1 and TRBJ1-1; the D is unclear. Germline V lookup: CDR1 DFQATT, CDR2 SNEGSKA (reference sequence). CDR3 size: 11 residues. Between the trimmed V and J ends, which lost 7 bases and 1 base, there was a span of 7 bases. The CDR3: CSVYGNTEAFF. As DNA, the CDR3 is TGCAGTGTGTACGGGAACACTGAAGCTTTCTTT.

This clone came up a few times. The chain has TRBV23-1 and TRBJ1-4; 7 positions match TRBD1. TRBV23-1 is sorted into the ORF group, with uncertain function. V dropped 6 bases and J dropped 2; count of bases not matched to a gene: 9. The CDR3 totals 16 residues. The CDR3 loop is CASRDRAGVTNEKLFF. The CDR3 nucleotides read TGCGCCAGCAGAGACAGGGCAGGGGTGACTAATGAAAAACTGTTTTTT.

CDR3 region: CASTPTGAGNQPQHF. The CDR3 DNA follows: TGTGCCAGTACTCCGACAGGGGCCGGCAATCAGCCCCAGCATTTT. The chain combines TRBV19 with TRBJ1-5; TRBD1 agrees at 8 bases. V lost 7 bases, J lost 2 bases, and 7 bases stayed unmatched. The CDR3 is 15 amino acids. CDR1 and CDR2 (germline): LNHDA, SQIVND (reference sequence).

The chain recombines TRBV5-1 with TRBJ2-7; 10 bases are a match to TRBD1. Unmatched junction bases numbered 3, after V lost 7 bases and J lost 2 bases. This CDR3 is 13 amino acids long. The V gene's germline CDR1 is SGHRS and CDR2 YFSETQ. The CDR3 region is CASRGTGAYEQYF. CDR3 DNA sequence: TGCGCCAGCCGCGGGACAGGGGCCTACGAGCAGTACTTC.

CDR3 DNA: TGTGCCAGCAGCGTTGGGGAGGGAGGGGGAAACTACGAGCAGTACTTC. Encoded protein: CASSVGEGGGNYEQYF. This rearrangement joins TRBV9 to TRBJ2-7, with D possibly TRBD2 on 7 matching bases. The CDR3 is 16 residues long. Germline values: CDR1 SGDLS, CDR2 YYNGEE. Trimming cost V 2 bases and J 3 bases, with 18 bases left between them.

The genes are TRBV20-1 and TRBJ2-3; TRBD1 is a possible D gene (5 bases). Germline-derived CDR1 and CDR2 are DFQATT and SNEGSKA (reference sequence). This CDR3 spans 11 amino acids. V lost 5 bases and J 7 bases, leaving 10 bases between the germline ends. This CDR3 is CSASTVHTQYF. The CDR3 DNA reads TGCAGTGCTTCGACAGTACATACGCAGTATTTT.

The chain joins TRBV2 to TRBJ2-7; 10 bases align to TRBD1. J lost 2 bases, V lost 5 bases, and 9 bases had no gene match. Germline CDR1 SNHLY, CDR2 FYNNEI. The CDR3 extends over 16 amino acids. The DNA of the CDR3 is TGTGCCAGCAGTACTAGACAGGGGGCCCCCACCTACGAGCAGTACTTC. This codes for CASSTRQGAPTYEQYF.

This clone came up once. The chain couples TRBV18 to TRBJ1-1; D gene uncertain. The CDR3 is 13 residues long. V lost 10 bases, J lost 0 bases, and 12 bases lay in between. CDR1 KGHSH and CDR2 LQKENI come from the germline V gene. The CDR3, as DNA: TGTGCCACGCTCACCGAGGTGAACACTGAAGCTTTCTTT. Its translation: CATLTEVNTEAFF.

CDR3 sequence: CATSRGASSSSTDTQYF. The CDR3 bases are TGTGCCACCAGCAGAGGGGCCAGCAGTTCTAGCACAGATACGCAGTATTTT. This rearrangement joins TRBV15 to TRBJ2-3; D remains unclear. V lost 1 base and J lost 0, with 14 bases in between. The length of the CDR3 is 17 residues. Germline V lookup: CDR1 LNHNV, CDR2 YYDKDF (reference sequence).

This clone was picked up one time. The rearrangement joins TRBV12-3 or TRBV12-4 to TRBJ2-7; unclear D gene. This CDR3 contains 12 residues. V was trimmed by 2 bases and J by 5 bases, leaving 7 bases between them. For the CDR3, the DNA is TGTGCCAGCAGTTTACTCCGGGACGAGCAGTACTTC. As protein: CASSLLRDEQYF.

This clone is a singleton in its sample. The chain is built from TRBV30 and TRBJ1-1, with unresolved D. Germline V gene sequence: CDR1 GTSNPN, CDR2 SVGIG (reference sequence). V was pared by 5 bases and J by 4 bases, with 11 bases between. The CDR3 is made up of 12 amino acids. The CDR3 loop reads CAWEDGSTEAFF. The CDR3 DNA is TGTGCCTGGGAGGATGGGAGCACTGAAGCTTTCTTT. The full variable domain, rest sourced from reference TRBV30 and TRBJ1-1, is SQTIHQWPATLVQPVGSPLSLECTVEGTSNPNLYWYRQAAGRGLQLLFYSVGIGQISSEVPQNLSASRPQDRQFILSSKKLLLSDSGFYLCAWEDGSTEAFFGQGTRLTVV.

The DNA of the CDR3 is TGTGCCAGCAGCTCTCGGACTAGCGGGGGGTACAATGAGCAGTTCTTC. Its translation is CASSSRTSGGYNEQFF. The V and J genes are TRBV3-1 (or the pseudogene TRBV3-2) and TRBJ2-1, with 14 nucleotides matching TRBD2. The CDR3 runs to 16 residues. With 5 bases clipped from V and 4 bases from J, the junction kept 4 bases outside the gene matches. CDR1 is LGHDT, CDR2 YNNKEL, per germline (reference sequence).

The chain links TRBV2 to TRBJ2-7; possibly TRBD2 for D (6 bases). V lost 0 bases, J lost 6 bases, and 18 bases lay in between. The germline V gene has CDR1 SNHLY and CDR2 FYNNEI. The CDR3 extends over 16 amino acids. CDR3: CASSEAKGGVTGEQYF. The CDR3 DNA is TGTGCCAGCAGTGAAGCGAAGGGCGGGGTAACGGGCGAGCAGTACTTC.

CDR3 DNA: TGTGCCAGTAGTATAGATGAGTCTATGAACACTGAAGCTTTCTTT. Its translation: CASSIDESMNTEAFF. The chain uses TRBV19 and TRBJ1-1; D call uncertain. Germline V CDR1 and CDR2: LNHDA, SQIVND (reference sequence). The CDR3 is 15 residues long. V gave up 0 bases and J gave up 0 bases, with 8 bases separating them.

This clone was counted a few times. This chain uses TRBV6-5 with TRBJ1-6, with D perhaps matching TRBD1 (6 bases). Per the germline V gene, CDR1 is MNHEY and CDR2 is SVGAGI. CDR3 length: 15 residues. Between the trimmed V and J ends, which lost 0 bases and 6 bases, there was a span of 9 bases. CDR3 sequence reads: CASSYSTRGNSPLHF. The DNA of the CDR3 is TGTGCCAGCAGTTACTCGACCAGGGGTAATTCACCCCTCCACTTT.

This clone showed up just once. V is TRBV6-5 and J is TRBJ2-7; 10 bases agree with TRBD2. The CDR3 has 16 amino acids. CDR1 and CDR2 from the germline V gene are MNHEY and SVGAGI. After removal of 2 bases from V and 2 bases from J, the junction contained 6 bases not matched to a gene. The CDR3 coding sequence is TGTGCCAGCAGTTACGGCGGTAGCGGGGGGCCCTACGAGCAGTACTTC. Translated: CASSYGGSGGPYEQYF.

The chain uses TRBV6-4 and TRBJ1-1, with D maybe TRBD1 (5 bases). The CDR3 runs to 14 residues. Trimming took 3 bases from V and 0 from J, leaving 8 bases between them. Germline V gene lookup returns CDR1 MRHNA and CDR2 SNTAGT. CDR3 nucleotides: TGTGCCAGCAGTGAGACAGCCCTGAACACTGAAGCTTTCTTT. This sequence encodes CASSETALNTEAFF.

CDR3 coding DNA: TGTGCCAGCAGTTCTCCGGGGACAGGGAGAGGAAACACCATATATTTT. Encoded protein: CASSSPGTGRGNTIYF. The rearrangement links TRBV28 to TRBJ1-3; 9 positions agree with TRBD1. This CDR3 comprises 16 residues. The V gene's germline CDR1 is MDHEN and CDR2 SYDVKM. With 4 bases clipped from V and 4 bases from J, the junction kept 8 bases outside the gene matches. Based on the CDR3 plus reference TRBV28 and TRBJ1-3, the full variable domain is DVKVTQSSRYLVKRTGEKVFLECVQDMDHENMFWYRQDPGLGLRLIYFSYDVKMKEKGDIPEGYSVSREKKERFSLILESASTNQTSMYLCASSSPGTGRGNTIYFGEGSWLTVV.

The gene calls are TRBV20-1 and TRBJ1-5; D gene ambiguous. The V gene's germline CDR1 is DFQATT and CDR2 SNEGSKA (reference sequence). The CDR3 covers 12 residues. The V end was cut by 3 bases, the J end by 7 bases, with 10 bases between. Here the CDR3 reads CSASPGGQPQHF. CDR3 sequence (DNA): TGCAGTGCTAGTCCGGGTGGACAGCCCCAGCATTTT.

This chain connects TRBV6-6 to TRBJ1-1; D gene uncertain. The V gene lost 6 bases and the J gene lost 7 bases, with 6 bases spanning the gap. The V gene's germline CDR1 is MNHNY and CDR2 SVGAGI (reference sequence). CDR3 size: 10 residues. This CDR3 reads CASSEGEAFF. CDR3 DNA sequence: TGTGCCAGCAGCGAGGGTGAAGCTTTCTTT.

CDR3 sequence reads: CASSPQGDRNSPLHF. The CDR3 DNA sequence: TGTGCCAGCAGCCCACAGGGGGACCGTAATTCACCCCTCCACTTT. This chain links TRBV14 with TRBJ1-6; the match to TRBD1 covers 8 bases. With V trimmed by 4 bases and J by 6 bases, 5 bases remained unmatched. CDR3 size: 15 residues. The germline CDR1 and CDR2 sequences are SGHDN and FVKESK.

The gene calls are TRBV30 and TRBJ1-1; TRBD1 matches at 7 bases. This CDR3 has 12 residues. The V gene end was trimmed by 7 bases and the J gene end by 4 bases; junction bases not matched to a gene: 6. Looked up from germline, CDR1 is GTSNPN and CDR2 is SVGIG (reference sequence). The CDR3: CASTGVITEAFF. CDR3 coding DNA: TGTGCCTCAACAGGGGTTATCACTGAAGCTTTCTTT.